These 9 T cell receptor beta chains came from one sample sequenced in a study of T-cell reconstitution after alpha-beta-depleted transplantation in children. Unique molecular identifiers were used to barcode this TCRbeta library. TCRdb reprocessed the PCR reads with MiXCR, giving one entry per CDR3 protein. The sample records about 300,000 distinct CDR3 sequences, 10% being singletons. The sample here was PBMCs, taken before TCRalphabeta/CD19-depleted stem cell transplant. The origin of the receptors is a boy less than two years old with acute myeloid leukemia, due to receive a stem cell transplant.

This clonotype occurred many times. The chain combines TRBV12-3 or TRBV12-4 with TRBJ2-6; the D is unclear. V was trimmed by 6 bases and J by 0 bases, leaving 3 bases between them. The CDR3 extends over 13 amino acids. The CDR3 sequence is CASRISGANVLTF. CDR3 DNA: TGTGCCAGCAGGATCTCTGGGGCCAACGTCCTGACTTTC.

The sample holds a few counts of this clonotype. Here the CDR3 DNA reads TGTGCCAGCTCACCAGAGGGGTATCAGCCCCAGCATTTT. This gives the protein CASSPEGYQPQHF. The chain combines TRBV18 with TRBJ1-5; D is perhaps TRBD1 (5 bases). CDR1 is KGHSH and CDR2 is LQKENI in the germline V gene. The CDR3 runs 13 residues. V lost 2 bases and J 5 bases, leaving 7 bases between the germline ends. Together with reference TRBV18 and TRBJ1-5, the CDR3 gives the full variable domain: NAGVMQNPRHLVRRRGQEARLRCSPMKGHSHVYWYRQLPEEGLKFMVYLQKENIIDESGMPKERFSAEFPKEGPSILRIQQVVRGDSAAYFCASSPEGYQPQHFGDGTRLSIL.

The chain couples TRBV12-3 or TRBV12-4 to TRBJ2-7, with D perhaps being TRBD1 or TRBD2 (5 bases each). V lost 7 bases, J lost 5 bases, and 21 bases lay in between. This CDR3 is 15 amino acids long. CDR3 amino acids: CASTLRPGPLHEQYF. The DNA for the CDR3 is TGTGCCAGCACCCTGAGGCCGGGGCCGTTGCACGAGCAGTACTTC.

This clonotype has more than one count but fewer than ten. The V gene is TRBV5-1, the J gene TRBJ1-1, with a tentative D call TRBD1 (6 bases). This CDR3 comprises 13 residues. The V gene lost 3 bases and the J gene lost 6 bases, with 12 bases spanning the gap. Germline values: CDR1 SGHRS, CDR2 YFSETQ. In nucleotides, the CDR3 is TGCGCCAGCAGCTCCGCGGGGGGGCCTGAAGCTTTCTTT. This encodes CASSSAGGPEAFF.

This clonotype was picked up many times. The chain links TRBV13 to TRBJ2-7; 9 nucleotides match TRBD1. The CDR3 contains 16 residues. Trimming took 5 bases from V and 2 from J; bases not matched to a gene: 10. The V gene's germline CDR1 is PRHDT and CDR2 FYEKMQ (reference sequence). The CDR3 nucleotides are TGTGCCAGCAGCCTAGCCTACGGGACAGGGACCTACGAGCAGTACTTC. It translates to CASSLAYGTGTYEQYF.

This clonotype was counted ten times or more. This rearrangement joins TRBV4-1 to TRBJ2-7; 12 nucleotides align to TRBD2. This CDR3 contains 15 residues. Germline CDR1 reads MGHRA; CDR2 reads YSYEKL. With 2 bases clipped from V and 2 bases from J, the junction kept 1 base outside the gene matches. For the CDR3, the DNA is TGCGCCAGCAGCCAAACTAGCGGGGGGCCCTACGAGCAGTACTTC. Amino acid sequence: CASSQTSGGPYEQYF.

About this clonotype itself: A much more abundant neighbour one base away suggests this may be a read error. V usage is TRBV7-3 and J usage is TRBJ2-6; TRBD1 matches 9 bases. The CDR3 spans 18 residues. Germline CDR1 SGHTA, CDR2 FQGTGA. The CDR3 bases are TGTGCCAGCAGCTTTTCCGGACAGGGGAAAACTGGGGCCAACGGCCTGACTTTC. This encodes CASSFSGQGKTGANGLTF.

This clonotype was seen repeatedly, ten times or more. V usage is TRBV12-3 or TRBV12-4 and J usage is TRBJ2-2; TRBD2 matches 13 bases. CDR3 length equals 17 residues. With 6 bases clipped from V and 3 bases from J, the junction kept 7 bases outside the gene matches. This CDR3 is CASRVTSGGSDTGELFF. The CDR3 nucleotides are TGTGCCAGCAGGGTGACTAGCGGGGGGTCCGACACCGGGGAGCTGTTTTTT.

This clonotype was seen repeatedly, ten times or more. This sequence joins TRBV6-1 and TRBJ2-1; unclear D gene. The CDR3 has 15 amino acids. V was trimmed by 4 bases and J by 1 base, leaving 11 bases between them. Germline CDR1 and CDR2: MNHNS and SASEGT. CDR3 amino acids: CASSGKAASYNEQFF. In DNA form, the CDR3 reads TGTGCCAGCAGTGGGAAGGCCGCATCCTACAATGAGCAGTTCTTC.